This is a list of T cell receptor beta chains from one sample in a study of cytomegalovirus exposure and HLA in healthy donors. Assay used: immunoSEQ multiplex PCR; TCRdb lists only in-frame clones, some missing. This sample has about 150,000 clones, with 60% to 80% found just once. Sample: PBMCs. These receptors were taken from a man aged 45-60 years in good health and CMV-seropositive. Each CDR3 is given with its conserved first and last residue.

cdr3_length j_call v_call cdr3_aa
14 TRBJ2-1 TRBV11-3 CASRRTSPRGEQFF
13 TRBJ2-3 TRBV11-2 CASTGGIADTQYF
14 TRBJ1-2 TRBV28 CASAIPTMGKGYTF
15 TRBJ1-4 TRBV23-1 CASSQNPGKGEKLFF
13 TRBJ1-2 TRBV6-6 CASSPGGGHGYTF
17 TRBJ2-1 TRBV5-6 CASSSRLAGGPGNEQFF
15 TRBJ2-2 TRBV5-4 CASRSDRGGTGELFF
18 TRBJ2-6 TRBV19 CASSIVGRQGAGANVLTF
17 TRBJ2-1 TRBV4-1 CASSLAGGLSSYNEQFF
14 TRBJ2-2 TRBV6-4 CASARGRDTGELFF
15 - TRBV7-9 CASTRSGTSYYEQYF
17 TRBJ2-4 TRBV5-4 CASSSQLAGGLKNIQYF
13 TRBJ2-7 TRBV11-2 CASSLGTVSEQYF
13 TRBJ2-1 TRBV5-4 CASSHVQGNEQFF
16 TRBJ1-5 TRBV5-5 CASSLATGLSNQPQHF
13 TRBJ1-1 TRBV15 CATSRGQGMSAFF
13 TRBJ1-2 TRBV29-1 CSVVWGANYGYTF
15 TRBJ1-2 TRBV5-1 CASRDQTGANYGYTF
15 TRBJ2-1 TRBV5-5 CASSPVDNSYNEQFF
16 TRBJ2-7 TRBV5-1 CASSLGASGGSYEQYF
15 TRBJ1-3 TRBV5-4 CASSPGGQGGNTIYF
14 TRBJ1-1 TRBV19 CASSIAGTFTEAFF
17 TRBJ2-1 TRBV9 CASSEGLRGGSYNEQFF
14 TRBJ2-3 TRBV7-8 CASSLVLAADTQYF
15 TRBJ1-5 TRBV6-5 CASRPRQGYNQPQHF
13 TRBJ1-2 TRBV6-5 CASRADRNYGYTF
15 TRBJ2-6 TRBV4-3 CASSLQGGSVNVLTF
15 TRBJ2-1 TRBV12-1 CASTADRACRNEQFF
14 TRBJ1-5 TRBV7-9 CASSKGGGNQPQHF
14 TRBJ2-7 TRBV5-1 CASSLGTRPYEQYF
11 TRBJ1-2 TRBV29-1 CSTTGGAGYTF
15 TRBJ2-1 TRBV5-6 CASIPRDRPNNEQFF
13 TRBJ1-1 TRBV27 CASSRQGDTEAFF
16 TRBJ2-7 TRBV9 CASSPRTGGFPYEQYF
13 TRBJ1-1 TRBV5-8 CASSLNRGAEAFF
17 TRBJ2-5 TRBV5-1 CASSLPGLAGTQETQYF
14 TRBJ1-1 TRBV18 CASSPGDRVTEAFF
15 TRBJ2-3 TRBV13 CASSHQAGVVYTQYF
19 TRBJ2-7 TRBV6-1 CASSELVPLAVRVPREQYF
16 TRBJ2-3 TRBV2 CASSDNGGTLGDTQYF
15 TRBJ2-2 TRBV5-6 CASSLLARNTGELFF
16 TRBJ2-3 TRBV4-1 CASSPEHSGTADTQYF